These 30 T cell receptor beta chains originate from one sample sequenced in a study of shared T cell receptors in the human thymus. The data were produced by immunoSEQ multiplex PCR, yet TCRdb's version contains in-frame clones alone and is incomplete. The sample shows hundreds of thousands of clones, about 84% of them seen only once. The same sample was also studied in work on human thymus T cells.

The sample was thymocytes. The receptors were gathered from a boy younger than two with a congenital heart defect.

The chain joins TRBV5-6 to TRBJ1-1; a weak D match, TRBD1 (5 bases). The germline V and J ends were trimmed by 4 bases and 6 bases, with 16 bases remaining between them. Germline V CDR1 and CDR2: SGHDT, YYEEEE. CDR3 length equals 14 residues. The CDR3 sequence is CASSTRPQGAEAFF. As DNA, the CDR3 is TGTGCCAGCAGCACCCGACCCCAGGGCGCTGAAGCTTTCTTT. The full variable domain, in which reference TRBV5-6 and TRBJ1-1 provide the parts outside the CDR3, is DAGVTQSPTHLIKTRGQQVTLRCSPKSGHDTVSWYQQALGQGPQFIFQYYEEEERQRGNFPDRFSGHQFPNYSSELNVNALLLGDSALYLCASSTRPQGAEAFFGQGTRLTVV.

V and J are TRBV9 and TRBJ1-2; D is possibly TRBD1 (6 bases). The V gene's germline CDR1 is SGDLS and CDR2 YYNGEE. CDR3 length equals 14 residues. Trimming removed 4 bases at V and 6 bases at J, with 16 bases between. The CDR3 sequence is CASSHGGSGHGYTF. The DNA for the CDR3 is TGTGCCAGCAGCCATGGGGGCTCAGGACATGGCTACACCTTC.

This clone came up a few times. The chain combines TRBV7-2 with TRBJ2-1; 14 positions agree with TRBD2. V gave up 0 bases and J gave up 9 bases; unmatched junction bases: 4. The CDR3 contains 16 residues. In germline, CDR1 is SGHTA, CDR2 FQGNSA. The CDR3 coding sequence is TGTGCCAGCAGCTTAGCGGGACTAGCGGGGGTGGGTGAGCAGTTCTTC. Its translation is CASSLAGLAGVGEQFF.

The chain uses TRBV5-1 and TRBJ2-5, with TRBD2 matching 14 bases. This CDR3 region has 20 residues. J was trimmed by 3 bases and V by 0 bases; bases with no gene match: 13. CDR1 SGHRS and CDR2 YFSETQ come from the germline V gene. This CDR3 is CASSLEGTSGRFHSEETQYF. The CDR3 DNA follows: TGCGCCAGCAGCTTGGAAGGGACTAGCGGGAGATTCCACTCCGAAGAGACCCAGTACTTC.

The J gene is TRBJ2-3, the V gene TRBV4-1; the D is unclear. The germline V gene has CDR1 MGHRA and CDR2 YSYEKL. The CDR3 loop spans 14 amino acids. The V and J ends lost 0 bases and 4 bases respectively, with 8 bases between them. The CDR3 DNA reads TGCGCCAGCAGCCAAGATAACCCGGCAGATACGCAGTATTTT. Translated: CASSQDNPADTQYF.

The chain is built from TRBV7-2 and TRBJ1-2; TRBD1 might be the D (6 bases). This CDR3 spans 15 amino acids. Trimming shortened V by 0 bases and J by 5 bases, and 13 bases separated the two germline ends. Germline values: CDR1 SGHTA, CDR2 FQGNSA. CDR3 amino acids: CASSLAGLRGYGYTF. CDR3 nucleotides: TGTGCCAGCAGCTTAGCGGGCCTCAGGGGTTATGGCTACACCTTC.

This clone was picked up one time. V and J are TRBV7-8 and TRBJ2-3; 11 bases map to TRBD2. Germline values: CDR1 SGHVS, CDR2 FQNEAQ. Trimming cost V 7 bases and J 3 bases; bases outside gene matches: 24. There are 21 residues in the CDR3. This chain's CDR3 is CASTSGKTSGEGKVGTDTQYF. CDR3 DNA sequence: TGTGCCAGCACCTCAGGAAAGACTAGCGGGGAAGGGAAAGTAGGTACAGATACGCAGTATTTT.

The chain has TRBV5-8 and TRBJ2-3, with D unclear. Germline V gene sequence: CDR1 SGHTS, CDR2 YDEGEE. The ends were cut back, 4 bases at V and 5 bases at J, with 5 bases in the middle. The CDR3 extends over 11 amino acids. The CDR3 bases are TGTGCCAGCAGCGTACAAGATACGCAGTATTTT. Amino acids: CASSVQDTQYF.

The J gene is TRBJ1-1, the V gene TRBV7-2; 7 positions match TRBD1. Germline values: CDR1 SGHTA, CDR2 FQGNSA. V was pared by 2 bases and J by 1 base, with 4 bases of the junction left unmatched. The CDR3 sequence is 15 residues long. The CDR3 DNA follows: TGTGCCAGCAGCTTAAACAGGGGACGGAACACTGAAGCTTTCTTT. It encodes CASSLNRGRNTEAFF.

This chain connects TRBV4-3 to TRBJ1-4; 8 nucleotides line up with TRBD1. This CDR3 has 15 residues. Looked up from germline, CDR1 is LGHNA and CDR2 is YSLEER. The J segment lost 6 bases and the V segment lost 0 bases, leaving 3 bases of the junction unmatched. CDR3 nucleotides: TGCGCCAGCAGCCAAGATGGACAGGGCCATGAAAAACTGTTTTTT. Translation: CASSQDGQGHEKLFF.

The chain recombines TRBV6-1 with TRBJ2-7; 9 bases fit TRBD1. This CDR3 spans 14 amino acids. Germline CDR1 reads MNHNS; CDR2 reads SASEGT. V was pared by 5 bases and J by 3 bases, with 5 bases of the junction left unmatched. CDR3 in amino acids: CASSIQTGGYEQYF. CDR3 coding DNA: TGTGCCAGCAGTATCCAGACAGGGGGCTACGAGCAGTACTTC.

V gene TRBV15 combines with J gene TRBJ1-5; 11 bases map to TRBD1. Unmatched junction bases numbered 8, after V lost 1 base and J lost 6 bases. This CDR3 is built from 17 residues. The V gene's germline CDR1 is LNHNV and CDR2 YYDKDF (reference sequence). The CDR3 reads CATSRAQGQGESQPQHF. As DNA, the CDR3 is TGTGCCACCAGCAGAGCCCAGGGACAGGGGGAAAGTCAGCCCCAGCATTTT.

The chain couples TRBV30 to TRBJ2-3, with D maybe TRBD2 (7 bases). Germline V CDR1 and CDR2: GTSNPN, SVGIG (reference sequence). CDR3 length: 15 residues. V was pared by 7 bases and J by 6 bases, with 23 bases between. The CDR3 loop reads CAFPRGGDPGDTQYF. The CDR3 bases are TGTGCCTTCCCTAGGGGGGGGGACCCGGGGGATACGCAGTATTTT.

As concerns this clone: Other DNA sequences in the sample encode the same CDR3. The chain is built from TRBV18 and TRBJ1-2; D is uncertain. Germline V CDR1 and CDR2: KGHSH, LQKENI. The CDR3 is 14 amino acids. Trimming took off 1 base at V and 3 bases at J, with 9 bases between the two ends. The DNA for the CDR3 is TGTGCCAGCTCACCACGTACGGGAGACTATGGCTACACCTTC. It specifies CASSPRTGDYGYTF.

The rearrangement joins TRBV6-5 to TRBJ2-1; a possible D gene is TRBD1 (6 bases). Trimming removed 2 bases at V and 0 bases at J, with 8 bases between. Germline V lookup: CDR1 MNHEY, CDR2 SVGAGI. The CDR3 covers 15 residues. The CDR3: CASSYGQISYNEQFF. CDR3 bases: TGTGCCAGCAGTTACGGACAGATCTCCTACAATGAGCAGTTCTTC.

This clone occurred once. V usage is TRBV7-2 and J usage is TRBJ2-1; tentatively, D is TRBD2 (6 bases). Trimming shortened V by 5 bases and J by 11 bases, and 22 bases separated the two germline ends. This CDR3 contains 15 residues. Germline lookup yields CDR1 SGHTA and CDR2 FQGNSA. The CDR3 reads CASSTPGLSPRQQFF. Here the CDR3 DNA reads TGTGCCAGCAGCACGCCGGGACTCTCCCCCCGGCAGCAGTTCTTC.

The chain links TRBV10-3 to TRBJ1-3, with TRBD1 identical over 9 bases. The germline V gene has CDR1 ENHRY and CDR2 SYGVKD. V dropped 7 bases and J dropped 2; count of bases not matched to a gene: 6. The CDR3 is made up of 15 amino acids. The CDR3 DNA reads TGTGCCATCACTCCGGACAGGGGCCCTGGAAACACCATATATTTT. Protein sequence: CAITPDRGPGNTIYF.

This chain uses TRBV2 with TRBJ1-2; no definite D call. This CDR3 comprises 15 residues. Between the trimmed V and J ends, which lost 4 bases and 6 bases, there was a span of 18 bases. CDR1 and CDR2 from the germline V gene are SNHLY and FYNNEI. CDR3 sequence (DNA): TGTGCCAGCAGTGTTCGGGGTCCGGGGTTCAATGGCTACACCTTC. It translates to CASSVRGPGFNGYTF.

This sequence joins TRBV2 and TRBJ2-7, with TRBD1 identical over 8 bases. Germline lookup yields CDR1 SNHLY and CDR2 FYNNEI. V shed 9 bases and J 7 bases; nucleotides not matched to a gene: 11. CDR3 length: 13 amino acids. The CDR3 DNA is TGTGCCAGACGTCGGACAGGGTACGGGGAGCAGTACTTC. It translates to CARRRTGYGEQYF.

This chain connects TRBV2 to TRBJ2-5, with 11 nucleotides matching TRBD2. The V segment lost 8 bases and the J segment 1 base; nucleotides outside the gene matches: 12. The germline gives CDR1 SNHLY, CDR2 FYNNEI. The CDR3 length is 17 residues. The CDR3 loop is CASGRTSGYNLQETQYF. CDR3 sequence (DNA): TGTGCCAGCGGCAGGACTAGCGGGTACAACCTCCAAGAGACCCAGTACTTC. Looking up the rest from reference TRBV2 and TRBJ2-5 gives the full variable domain: EPEVTQTPSHQVTQMGQEVILRCVPISNHLYFYWYRQILGQKVEFLVSFYNNEISEKSEIFDDQFSVERPDGSNFTLKIRSTKLEDSAMYFCASGRTSGYNLQETQYFGPGTRLLVL.

The chain is built from TRBV7-8 and TRBJ2-1; 14 bases line up with TRBD2. The germline CDR1 and CDR2 sequences are SGHVS and FQNEAQ. This CDR3 has 16 residues. The ends lost 4 bases at V and 2 bases at J; junction bases unmatched: 1. In DNA, the CDR3 is TGTGCCAGCAGCTCGGGACTAGCGGGAGCCTACAATGAGCAGTTCTTC. This translates into CASSSGLAGAYNEQFF. Full variable domain (rest looked up from reference TRBV7-8 and TRBJ2-1): GAGVSQSPRYKVAKRGQDVALRCDPISGHVSLFWYQQALGQGPEFLTYFQNEAQLDKSGLPSDRFFAERPEGSVSTLKIQRTQQEDSAVYLCASSSGLAGAYNEQFFGPGTRLTVL.

This clone was recorded only once. The chain has TRBV7-2 and TRBJ1-2; D not certain. CDR3 size: 13 residues. The germline V gene encodes CDR1 SGHTA and CDR2 FQGNSA. The V end was cut by 5 bases, the J end by 2 bases, with 9 bases between. The CDR3 nucleotides read TGTGCCAGCAGCCCGACACTGAACTATGGCTACACCTTC. Amino acid sequence: CASSPTLNYGYTF.

The chain links TRBV5-4 to TRBJ2-3; tentative D call: TRBD1 (5 bases). CDR3 size: 16 residues. The V gene's germline CDR1 is SGHNT and CDR2 YYREEE (reference sequence). The germline V and J ends were trimmed by 3 bases and 1 base, with 15 bases remaining between them. DNA for the CDR3: TGTGCCAGCAGCTCCTGGGGCTACGGACGCACAGATACGCAGTATTTT. It encodes CASSSWGYGRTDTQYF. Together with reference TRBV5-4 and TRBJ2-3, the CDR3 gives the full variable domain: ETGVTQSPTHLIKTRGQQVTLRCSSQSGHNTVSWYQQALGQGPQFIFQYYREEENGRGNFPPRFSGLQFPNYSSELNVNALELDDSALYLCASSSWGYGRTDTQYFGPGTRLTVL.

This clone was seen more than once but under ten times. The V and J genes are TRBV19 and TRBJ2-2; TRBD1 matches 10 bases. This CDR3 contains 15 residues. Trimming removed 6 bases from V and 6 bases from J; junction bases left unmatched: 7. Germline V gives CDR1 LNHDA, CDR2 SQIVND (reference sequence). CDR3 residues: CASSPGQGISGELFF. In nucleotides, the CDR3 is TGTGCCAGTAGCCCGGGACAGGGGATATCCGGGGAGCTGTTTTTT. Variable domain in full (rest from reference TRBV19 and TRBJ2-2): DGGITQSPKYLFRKEGQNVTLSCEQNLNHDAMYWYRQDPGQGLRLIYYSQIVNDFQKGDIAEGYSVSREKKESFPLTVTSAQKNPTAFYLCASSPGQGISGELFFGEGSRLTVL.

The chain is built from TRBV6-5 and TRBJ1-1; the D gene is possibly TRBD1 (5 bases). Germline CDR1 and CDR2: MNHEY and SVGAGI. Between the trimmed V and J ends, which lost 2 bases and 0 bases, there was a span of 7 bases. There are 14 residues in the CDR3. The CDR3 spells CASSYKDMNTEAFF. The CDR3 coding sequence is TGTGCCAGCAGTTACAAGGACATGAACACTGAAGCTTTCTTT.

This clone has only a few counts. Here the CDR3 DNA reads TGTGCCAGCAGCCACGAAAACCTCCCAGTCACTGAAGCTTTCTTT. Encoded protein: CASSHENLPVTEAFF. The chain links TRBV14 to TRBJ1-1; D not certain. Germline loops: CDR1 SGHDN, CDR2 FVKESK. The CDR3 has 15 amino acids. Between the trimmed V and J ends, which lost 3 bases and 4 bases, there was a span of 15 bases.

The CDR3 DNA sequence: TGTGCCAGCAGCCTTTACAGCGGGAGGACCCACGTAGAGCAGTACTTC. Protein: CASSLYSGRTHVEQYF. The chain joins TRBV7-9 to TRBJ2-7; 9 nucleotides align to TRBD2. The germline gives CDR1 SEHNR, CDR2 FQNEAQ (reference sequence). The CDR3 runs 16 residues. Losses at the gene ends were 5 bases for V and 7 bases for J; bases not matched to a gene: 15.

The V call is TRBV27, the J call TRBJ2-4; possibly TRBD1 for D (6 bases). Germline CDR1 reads MNHEY; CDR2 reads SMNVEV (reference sequence). Deletions cut 4 bases from V and 0 bases from J, with 13 bases between. This CDR3 is built from 16 residues. The CDR3 nucleotides are TGTGCCAGCAGTTCAAACAGGGACCGAGCCAAAAACATTCAGTACTTC. Amino acids: CASSSNRDRAKNIQYF.

This rearrangement joins TRBV28 to TRBJ2-4; D may be TRBD2 (6 bases). The CDR3 sequence is 15 residues long. Germline-derived CDR1 and CDR2 are MDHEN and SYDVKM. Trimming removed 5 bases at V and 3 bases at J, with 14 bases between. CDR3 amino acids: CASSPRGFSKNIQYF. The CDR3 nucleotides read TGTGCCAGCAGTCCCCGGGGGTTTAGCAAAAACATTCAGTACTTC.

This clone was seen a few times. The chain uses TRBV27 and TRBJ2-3; perhaps TRBD1 as D (6 bases). The germline V and J ends were trimmed by 6 bases and 2 bases, with 18 bases remaining between them. The length of the CDR3 is 16 residues. CDR1 and CDR2 (germline): MNHEY, SMNVEV (reference sequence). The CDR3 DNA reads as TGTGCCAGCAGCCCGAGGAGGCAGGGGAACACAGATACGCAGTATTTT. This translates into CASSPRRQGNTDTQYF.